The subject of this entry is one T cell receptor beta chain. As yet, its antigen is unknown. With the ViraFEST assay, the study expanded antigen-specific CD4+ T cells using viral peptide pools, then sequenced them. Upon completion of roughly ten days in culture, CD4+ T cells were isolated. Having tested negative for nucleocapsid antibodies, the vaccine recipients showed no prior SARS-CoV-2 infection. A half-volume exchange with IL-2 medium occurred on days 3 and 7. These data are taken from a study of vaccination effects on CD4 cells after COVID-19. Germline-derived CDR1 and CDR2 are LNHDA and SQIVND (reference sequence). The CDR3 runs to 14 residues. Trimming cost V 6 bases and J 7 bases; bases outside gene matches: 11. Here immunoSEQ multiplex PCR was the method, and the copy in TCRdb shows in-frame clones only, minus some. Of just under 65,000 clones detected, less than 80% appear once; the ten largest clones hold roughly 3.5%.

Study-wide findings and caveats: Convalescent patients were few in the study, and early post-infection timepoints were absent. Clonal contraction was marked in infection- and vaccine-induced clones late after vaccination.

The V call is TRBV19, the J call TRBJ1-2, with 7 bases lining up with TRBD1. The specimen comprised CD4+ T cells from PBMCs cultured with HCoV-OC43 spike peptides, sampled before COVID-19 vaccination. As for subset: HCoV-OC43 spike overlapping peptide pool stimulation. This TCR was recovered from a human donor who received a COVID-19 vaccine. CDR3 bases: TGTGCCAGTAGAAGACCGGGACAGAGATTTGGCTACACCTTC. It translates to CASRRPGQRFGYTF.